Presented here are 21 T cell receptor beta chains from one specimen sequenced in a study of cytomegalovirus exposure and HLA in healthy donors. PCR primers comprised 60 Vbeta and 13 Jbeta primers. Generated by immunoSEQ multiplex PCR, the TCRdb table keeps only in-frame clones and is missing some. The data show more than 95,000 clones, about two thirds seen once. Sequenced sample: PBMCs. The receptors originated from a young man in good health and CMV-seronegative.

This chain uses TRBV21-1 with TRBJ2-7; TRBD1 was called by the table and not checked on the DNA. TRBV21-1 is marked as a pseudogene. This CDR3 has 13 amino acids. The CDR3 nucleotides are TGTGCCAGCAGCACGAGGACAGCCTACGAGCAGTACTTC. Amino acids: CASSTRTAYEQYF.

This clone was counted once. The chain has TRBV2 and TRBJ1-5, with TRBD1 matching 8 bases. CDR1 is SNHLY, CDR2 FYNNEI, per germline. CDR3 size: 13 residues. V lost 8 bases, J lost 5 bases, and 5 bases stayed unmatched. Here the CDR3 DNA reads TGTGCCAGCTCGGCAGGGGGCTATCAGCCCCAGCATTTT. This gives the protein CASSAGGYQPQHF.

V usage is TRBV15 and J usage is TRBJ1-1; TRBD1 agrees at 7 bases. CDR3 size: 16 residues. V dropped 1 base and J dropped 1; count of bases not matched to a gene: 6. Germline V gives CDR1 LNHNV, CDR2 YYDKDF (reference sequence). In DNA, the CDR3 is TGTGCCACCAGCAGAGGCCGACAGGGCGGGAACACTGAAGCTTTCTTT. This codes for CATSRGRQGGNTEAFF.

This clone was seen only once. The chain carries TRBV6-5 and TRBJ2-7; D is perhaps TRBD1 (5 bases). Germline CDR1 reads MNHEY; CDR2 reads SVGAGI. The V end lost 6 bases, the J end lost 3 bases, and 12 bases lay between the germline ends. The CDR3 length is 13 residues. This chain's CDR3 is CASRSDIRYEQYF. DNA for the CDR3: TGTGCCAGCAGATCGGACATACGCTACGAGCAGTACTTC.

This clone was seen a handful of times. This chain uses TRBV11-3 with TRBJ2-3; TRBD1 matches at 7 bases. Germline V gene sequence: CDR1 SGHNT, CDR2 YENEEA. V was clipped by 5 bases and J by 3 bases; unmatched bases: 5. The CDR3 loop spans 14 amino acids. This CDR3 is CASSPRDSTDTQYF. The CDR3 coding sequence is TGTGCCAGCAGCCCCCGGGACAGTACAGATACGCAGTATTTT.

The chain recombines TRBV20-1 with TRBJ2-7; D not resolved. The CDR3 extends over 11 amino acids. V was pared by 0 bases and J by 3 bases, with 3 bases between. Germline assignment: CDR1 DFQATT and CDR2 SNEGSKA (reference sequence). CDR3 sequence: CSARESYEQYF. The CDR3 bases are TGCAGTGCTAGAGAGAGCTACGAGCAGTACTTC.

Here the CDR3 DNA reads TGTGCCAGCAGCCCATTGGAAGGGGGCGACACCGGGGAGCTGTTTTTT. Its translation: CASSPLEGGDTGELFF. J is TRBJ2-2 and V is TRBV9; TRBD1 aligns across 7 bases. The germline CDR1 and CDR2 sequences are SGDLS and YYNGEE. CDR3 length: 16 residues. V shed 4 bases and J 3 bases; nucleotides not matched to a gene: 9.

This clone was found once. The chain recombines TRBV28 with TRBJ1-2, with unresolved D. From germline, CDR1 is MDHEN and CDR2 SYDVKM. Trimming left V 6 bases short and J 3 bases short, with 14 bases between. The CDR3 is 14 amino acids. The DNA of the CDR3 is TGTGCCAGCAGGATTACTGGGAGGGACTATGGCTACACCTTC. Protein sequence: CASRITGRDYGYTF.

The rearrangement links TRBV9 to TRBJ1-1, with 7 positions matching TRBD1. Per the germline V gene, CDR1 is SGDLS and CDR2 is YYNGEE. The CDR3 runs to 15 residues. With 3 bases clipped from V and 0 bases from J, the junction kept 5 bases outside the gene matches. The CDR3 DNA sequence: TGTGCCAGCAGCGGACCAACAGGGGTGAACACTGAAGCTTTCTTT. Protein product: CASSGPTGVNTEAFF. Supplemented by reference TRBV9 and TRBJ1-1, the full variable domain reads DSGVTQTPKHLITATGQRVTLRCSPRSGDLSVYWYQQSLDQGLQFLIQYYNGEERAKGNILERFSAQQFPDLHSELNLSSLELGDSALYFCASSGPTGVNTEAFFGQGTRLTVV.

This clone has just a few counts. The chain has TRBV5-6 and TRBJ2-7, with 11 positions matching TRBD2. Trimming removed 4 bases from V and 3 bases from J; junction bases left unmatched: 9. The CDR3 totals 16 residues. In germline, CDR1 is SGHDT, CDR2 YYEEEE. The CDR3 region is CASSPPRGLADYEQYF. The CDR3 DNA sequence: TGTGCCAGCAGCCCCCCCCGGGGACTAGCGGACTACGAGCAGTACTTC.

This clone was observed a few times. V is TRBV19 and J is TRBJ2-3; possibly TRBD2 for D (5 bases). With 4 bases removed from V and 4 bases from J, the gap between germline ends came to 9 bases. CDR1 is LNHDA and CDR2 is SQIVND in the germline V gene (reference sequence). The CDR3 spans 13 residues. The CDR3 region has the DNA TGTGCCAGTAGTAGTCAGAGGGCAGATACGCAGTATTTT. It encodes CASSSQRADTQYF.

The chain employs TRBV5-1 and TRBJ1-1; maybe TRBD1 (6 bases). Trimming took 4 bases from V and 10 from J, leaving 17 bases between them. Germline values: CDR1 SGHRS, CDR2 YFSETQ. CDR3 length: 13 residues. CDR3 region: CASSPVTGFGAFF. CDR3 nucleotides: TGCGCCAGCAGCCCTGTTACAGGGTTCGGAGCTTTCTTT.

This clone appeared once. The chain has TRBV29-1 and TRBJ2-3, with TRBD1 as a possible D gene (6 bases). Trimming removed 3 bases from V and 5 bases from J, with 12 bases in between. The CDR3 totals 13 residues. Germline lookup yields CDR1 SQVTM and CDR2 ANQGSEA. The CDR3 region has the DNA TGCAGCGTTGAGCGAACAGGGTTAGATACGCAGTATTTT. Translated, it gives CSVERTGLDTQYF.

The chain recombines TRBV7-9 with TRBJ1-4; 10 nucleotides agree with TRBD1. V was pared by 4 bases and J by 4 bases, with 12 bases of the junction left unmatched. The CDR3 covers 18 residues. Germline V gene sequence: CDR1 SEHNR, CDR2 FQNEAQ (reference sequence). The CDR3, as DNA: TGTGCCAGCAGCTCGAGGACAGGGGGAGGGACAAGTAATGAAAAACTGTTTTTT. It yields the protein CASSSRTGGGTSNEKLFF.

The rearrangement links TRBV10-3 to TRBJ2-7; 11 nucleotides match TRBD2. Germline CDR1 ENHRY, CDR2 SYGVKD. The CDR3 contains 14 residues. Trimming at V came to 3 bases and at J to 3 bases, leaving 1 base not matched to a gene. This CDR3 is CAISEGTSGYEQYF. As DNA, the CDR3 is TGTGCCATCAGTGAAGGGACTAGCGGCTACGAGCAGTACTTC.

The chain uses TRBV5-1 and TRBJ1-6; unclear D gene. The germline CDR1 and CDR2 sequences are SGHRS and YFSETQ. Between the trimmed V and J ends, which lost 4 bases and 0 bases, there was a span of 8 bases. This CDR3 contains 15 residues. This CDR3 reads CASSPTSSYNSPLHF. CDR3 sequence (DNA): TGCGCCAGCAGCCCAACCAGCTCCTATAATTCACCCCTCCACTTT. The complete variable domain, with remaining parts taken from reference TRBV5-1 and TRBJ1-6, reads KAGVTQTPRYLIKTRGQQVTLSCSPISGHRSVSWYQQTPGQGLQFLFEYFSETQRNKGNFPGRFSGRQFSNSRSEMNVSTLELGDSALYLCASSPTSSYNSPLHFGNGTRLTVT.

The chain is built from TRBV27 and TRBJ1-2, with TRBD1 matching over 9 bases. The CDR3 is 16 amino acids. The V and J ends lost 5 bases and 4 bases, in that order; junction bases with no gene match: 11. The germline V gene encodes CDR1 MNHEY and CDR2 SMNVEV (reference sequence). The CDR3 reads CASSPDRGSEGYGYTF. DNA for the CDR3: TGTGCCAGCAGTCCGGACAGGGGCAGCGAAGGCTATGGCTACACCTTC.

The chain uses TRBV6-1 and TRBJ1-1; D unclear. CDR3 length equals 13 residues. Germline CDR1 MNHNS, CDR2 SASEGT. With 6 bases removed from V and 2 bases from J, the gap between germline ends came to 10 bases. The CDR3 sequence is CASREAINTEAFF. In DNA, the CDR3 is TGTGCCAGCAGAGAGGCTATCAACACTGAAGCTTTCTTT.

The chain has TRBV6-5 and TRBJ1-1, with D hard to call. This CDR3 is 11 amino acids long. The germline V and J ends were trimmed by 11 bases and 4 bases, with 11 bases remaining between them. Per germline, CDR1 MNHEY and CDR2 SVGAGI. The CDR3 DNA is TGTGCCGTGCCATACGGCACTGAAGCTTTCTTT. This sequence encodes CAVPYGTEAFF.

This clone was seen only a few times. CDR3 loop: CASSFLAGANSYEQYF. DNA for the CDR3: TGTGCCAGCAGTTTTCTTGCAGGGGCCAATTCCTACGAGCAGTACTTC. V usage is TRBV27 and J usage is TRBJ2-7; a possible D gene is TRBD1 (6 bases). Trimming removed 3 bases from V and 1 base from J, with 16 bases in between. Looked up from germline, CDR1 is MNHEY and CDR2 is SMNVEV (reference sequence). The CDR3 spans 16 residues.

This rearrangement joins TRBV14 to TRBJ2-7, with D unclear. Germline assignment: CDR1 SGHDN and CDR2 FVKESK. V gave up 1 base and J gave up 4 bases, with 11 bases separating them. CDR3 length equals 14 residues. The CDR3 region has the DNA TGTGCCAGCAGCCAAGTATTAACGGAGTACGAGCAGTACTTC. This codes for CASSQVLTEYEQYF.